Listed here are 9 T cell receptor beta chains from one sample, sequenced in a study of breast tumors, draining lymph nodes, adjacent tissues. Samples came from axillary lymph nodes draining the breast cancer. TCRdb reprocessed the multiplex PCR reads via MiXCR and lists one record per CDR3 protein. Found here are 150,000 to 200,000 distinct CDR3 sequences, about 33% of them singletons; the top ten hold around 4.5%. Sample: axillary lymph node tissue. The receptors come from a female donor with breast cancer. Some clones in this sample may be carry-over from other donors' samples.

The chain has TRBV5-1 and TRBJ2-5, with 7 bases that match TRBD2. V gave up 2 bases and J gave up 3 bases; unmatched junction bases: 13. The CDR3 runs to 17 residues. The germline V gene has CDR1 SGHRS and CDR2 YFSETQ. CDR3 sequence (DNA): TGCGCCAGCAGCTTCCGACAGTCCACCGGGGGGAAAGAGACCCAGTACTTC. Encoded protein: CASSFRQSTGGKETQYF.

The gene calls are TRBV15 and TRBJ1-2, with 8 bases lining up with TRBD1. After removal of 5 bases from V and 6 bases from J, the junction contained 2 bases not matched to a gene. Germline V gene lookup returns CDR1 LNHNV and CDR2 YYDKDF (reference sequence). The CDR3 is 12 residues long. The CDR3 nucleotides read TGTGCCACCAGCTTGACAGGGGATGGCTACACCTTC. This sequence encodes CATSLTGDGYTF.

This sequence joins TRBV14 and TRBJ1-2; D is unresolved. The germline gives CDR1 SGHDN, CDR2 FVKESK. Trimming removed 0 bases at V and 1 base at J, with 15 bases between. The CDR3 spans 17 residues. Written as DNA, the CDR3 is TGTGCCAGCAGCCAAGATTGGGGATCAGGCTTTAACTATGGCTACACCTTC. Translation: CASSQDWGSGFNYGYTF.

Comment on this clonotype: One end of the junction is discordant with germline, which a read error may explain. This chain connects TRBV20-1 to TRBJ2-7, with unresolved D. The CDR3 spans 13 residues. The V gene's germline CDR1 is DFQATT and CDR2 SNEGSKA (reference sequence). The CDR3 loop is CSARRLGPYAQYF. The CDR3 coding sequence is TGCAGTGCGAGACGCCTCGGACCCTACGCGCAGTACTTC.

The sample holds many counts of this clonotype. The chain has TRBV20-1 and TRBJ2-7; D not certain. The germline V gene has CDR1 DFQATT and CDR2 SNEGSKA (reference sequence). V was trimmed by 4 bases and J by 1 base, leaving 17 bases between them. CDR3 size: 15 residues. CDR3 DNA: TGCAGTGCTATTTCTCCCGGATCCGTATCCTACGAGCAGTACTTC. This codes for CSAISPGSVSYEQYF.

This clonotype was counted a few times. The gene calls are TRBV6-1 and TRBJ1-5; D is undetermined. The germline gives CDR1 MNHNS, CDR2 SASEGT. This CDR3 comprises 15 residues. V lost 3 bases to trimming and J lost 1 base, with 10 bases between them. CDR3 nucleotides: TGTGCCAGCAGTGACCACAGAGGGAGCAATCAGCCCCAGCATTTT. Residues: CASSDHRGSNQPQHF.

This rearrangement joins TRBV11-2 to TRBJ2-5; 10 bases map to TRBD1. This CDR3 contains 17 residues. The V and J ends lost 0 bases and 3 bases, in that order; junction bases with no gene match: 7. Germline V gene lookup returns CDR1 SGHAT and CDR2 FQNNGV. CDR3 amino acids: CASSLDGPGQGKETQYF. CDR3 DNA sequence: TGTGCCAGCAGCTTAGACGGGCCGGGACAGGGGAAAGAGACCCAGTACTTC.

This clonotype was observed at least ten times. The CDR3 DNA is TGTGCCAGCAGCTTTTCTGCTCCTGGGGCCAACGTCCTGACTTTC. This gives the protein CASSFSAPGANVLTF. This rearrangement joins TRBV11-2 to TRBJ2-6; the D is unclear. Trimming removed 3 bases from V and 2 bases from J, with 8 bases in between. CDR1 SGHAT and CDR2 FQNNGV come from the germline V gene. The CDR3 runs to 15 residues.

This clonotype was observed at least ten times. The chain links TRBV9 to TRBJ2-2; D not certain. The CDR3 length is 13 residues. V lost 4 bases and J lost 7, with 11 bases in between. Germline V gene data show CDR1 as SGDLS and CDR2 as YYNGEE. The CDR3 sequence is CASSSLSIGELFF. The CDR3 DNA sequence: TGTGCCAGCAGCTCCTTGAGTATCGGGGAGCTGTTTTTT. Looking up the rest from reference TRBV9 and TRBJ2-2 gives the full variable domain: DSGVTQTPKHLITATGQRVTLRCSPRSGDLSVYWYQQSLDQGLQFLIQYYNGEERAKGNILERFSAQQFPDLHSELNLSSLELGDSALYFCASSSLSIGELFFGEGSRLTVL.